This TCR beta chain originates from a study of T cells in Graves' hyperthyroidism and ophthalmopathy. Study-level points and caveats: Peripheral blood also featured most of the thyroid clonotypes expanded above 0.001.

J lost 6 bases, V lost 9 bases, and 13 bases had no gene match. Germline CDR1 is ENHRY and CDR2 is SYGVKD. The CDR3 loop spans 14 amino acids. This clonotype was detected many times. Its specificity is unknown. Patients having uncontrolled infection, another autoimmune disease, pregnancy or lactation were not included. Clinical symptoms, serum thyroxine, TRAb, thyroid ultrasound and orbital computed tomography established diagnosis. From roughly 9.2 ml of fresh peripheral blood, PBMCs were isolated. Amplified TCR beta CDR3 regions derived from RNA transcripts. RT-PCR in the first round (using the HTBI primer set) targeted the TCR CDR3. Each CDR3 protein is one row after TCRdb ran MiXCR on the multiplex PCR reads. The sample shows a few hundred thousand distinct CDR3 sequences, around 15% of them seen only once.

What was sequenced was blood. The chain recombines TRBV10-3 with TRBJ2-7; 8 nucleotides align to TRBD1. This receptor was obtained from a woman between 25 and 40 years old with Graves' ophthalmopathy. CDR3 amino acids: CAISWDRMRGEQYF. DNA for the CDR3: TGTGCCATTTCTTGGGACAGGATGAGGGGCGAGCAGTACTTC.